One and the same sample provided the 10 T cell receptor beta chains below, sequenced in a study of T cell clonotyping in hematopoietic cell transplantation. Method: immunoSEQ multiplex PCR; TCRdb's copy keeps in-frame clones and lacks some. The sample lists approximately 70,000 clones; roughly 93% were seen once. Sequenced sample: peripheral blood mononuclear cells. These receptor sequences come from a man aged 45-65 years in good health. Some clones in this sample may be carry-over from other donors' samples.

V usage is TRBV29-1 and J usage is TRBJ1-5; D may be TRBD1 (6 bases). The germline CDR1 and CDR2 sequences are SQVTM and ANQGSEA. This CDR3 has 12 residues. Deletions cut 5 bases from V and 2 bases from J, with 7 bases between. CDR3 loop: CSVRQGNQPQHF. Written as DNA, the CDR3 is TGCAGCGTTCGACAGGGCAATCAGCCCCAGCATTTT.

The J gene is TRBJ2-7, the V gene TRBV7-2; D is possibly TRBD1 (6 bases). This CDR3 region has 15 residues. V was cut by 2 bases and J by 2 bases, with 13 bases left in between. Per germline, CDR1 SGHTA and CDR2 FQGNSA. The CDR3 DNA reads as TGTGCCAGCAGCTTAAGTAGGACAGTTCCCTACGAGCAGTACTTC. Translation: CASSLSRTVPYEQYF.

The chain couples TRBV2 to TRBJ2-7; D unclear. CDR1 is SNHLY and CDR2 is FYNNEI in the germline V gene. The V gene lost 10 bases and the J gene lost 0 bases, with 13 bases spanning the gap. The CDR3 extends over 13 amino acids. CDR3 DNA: TGTGCCATCGAGGAGCCGAGCTCCTACGAGCAGTACTTC. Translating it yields CAIEEPSSYEQYF.

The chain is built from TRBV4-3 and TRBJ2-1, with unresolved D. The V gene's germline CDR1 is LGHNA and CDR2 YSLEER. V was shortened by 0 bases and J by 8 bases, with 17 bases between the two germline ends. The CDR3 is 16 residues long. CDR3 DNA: TGCGCCAGCAGCCAAGATTCGGACGTTACCGGTGATGAGCAGTTCTTC. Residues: CASSQDSDVTGDEQFF.

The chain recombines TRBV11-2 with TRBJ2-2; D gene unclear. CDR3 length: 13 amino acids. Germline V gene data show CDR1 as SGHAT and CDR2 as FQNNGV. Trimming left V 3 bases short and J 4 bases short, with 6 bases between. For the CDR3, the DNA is TGTGCCAGCAGCTTGCGATTCACCGGGGAGCTGTTTTTT. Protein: CASSLRFTGELFF.

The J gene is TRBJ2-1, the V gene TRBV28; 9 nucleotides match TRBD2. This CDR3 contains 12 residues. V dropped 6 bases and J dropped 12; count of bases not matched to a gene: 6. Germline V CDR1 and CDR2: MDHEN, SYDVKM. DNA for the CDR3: TGTGCCAGCAGGGGGACTAGCAGGGGGCAGTTCTTC. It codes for CASRGTSRGQFF.

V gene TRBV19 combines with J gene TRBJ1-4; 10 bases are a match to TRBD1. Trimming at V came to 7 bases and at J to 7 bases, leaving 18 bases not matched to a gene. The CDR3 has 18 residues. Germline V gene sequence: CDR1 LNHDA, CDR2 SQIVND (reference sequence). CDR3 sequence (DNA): TGTGCCAGTACCCTTTCCGGGACAGGGGCCGCTAACTTTGAAAAACTGTTTTTT. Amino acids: CASTLSGTGAANFEKLFF.

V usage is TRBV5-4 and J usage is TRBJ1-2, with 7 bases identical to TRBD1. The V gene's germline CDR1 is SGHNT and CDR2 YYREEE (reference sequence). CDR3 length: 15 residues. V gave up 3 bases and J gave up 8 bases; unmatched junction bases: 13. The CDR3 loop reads CASSYLTGSSQGYTF. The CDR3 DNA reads TGTGCCAGCAGCTACCTGACAGGGTCGAGTCAGGGCTACACCTTC.

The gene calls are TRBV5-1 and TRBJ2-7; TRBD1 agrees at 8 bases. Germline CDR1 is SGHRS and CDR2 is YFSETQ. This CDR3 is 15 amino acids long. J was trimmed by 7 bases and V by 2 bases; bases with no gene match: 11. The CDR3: CASSFTGGRTGEQYF. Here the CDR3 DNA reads TGCGCCAGCAGCTTTACAGGGGGGCGCACGGGGGAGCAGTACTTC. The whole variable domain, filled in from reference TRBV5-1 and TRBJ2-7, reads KAGVTQTPRYLIKTRGQQVTLSCSPISGHRSVSWYQQTPGQGLQFLFEYFSETQRNKGNFPGRFSGRQFSNSRSEMNVSTLELGDSALYLCASSFTGGRTGEQYFGPGTRLTVT.

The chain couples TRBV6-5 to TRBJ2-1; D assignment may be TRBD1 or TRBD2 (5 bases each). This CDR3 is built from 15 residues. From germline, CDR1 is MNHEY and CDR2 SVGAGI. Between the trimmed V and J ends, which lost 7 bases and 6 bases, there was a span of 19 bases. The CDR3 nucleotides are TGTGCCAGCAAAAAGCAGGGATCGGGGTCCAATGAGCAGTTCTTC. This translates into CASKKQGSGSNEQFF.